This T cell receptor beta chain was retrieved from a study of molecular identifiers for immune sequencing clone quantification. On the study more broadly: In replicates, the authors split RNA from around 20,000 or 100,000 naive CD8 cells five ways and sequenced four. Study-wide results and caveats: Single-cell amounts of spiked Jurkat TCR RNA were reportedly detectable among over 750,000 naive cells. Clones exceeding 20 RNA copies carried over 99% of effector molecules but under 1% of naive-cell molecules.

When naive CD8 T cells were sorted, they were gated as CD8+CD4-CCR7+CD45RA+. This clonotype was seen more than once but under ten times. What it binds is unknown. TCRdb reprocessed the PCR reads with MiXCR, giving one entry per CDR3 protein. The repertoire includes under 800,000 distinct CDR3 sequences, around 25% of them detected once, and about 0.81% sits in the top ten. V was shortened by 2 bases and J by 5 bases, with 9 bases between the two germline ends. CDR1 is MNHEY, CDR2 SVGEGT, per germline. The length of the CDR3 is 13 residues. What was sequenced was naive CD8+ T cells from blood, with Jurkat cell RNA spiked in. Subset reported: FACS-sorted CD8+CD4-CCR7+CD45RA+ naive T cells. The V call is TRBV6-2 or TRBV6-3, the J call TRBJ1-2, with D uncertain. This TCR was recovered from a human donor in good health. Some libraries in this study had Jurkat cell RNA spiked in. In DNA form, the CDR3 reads TGTGCCAGCAGTTACGACGAGATGTATGGCTACACCTTC. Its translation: CASSYDEMYGYTF.